Listed below are T cell receptor beta chains from one sample, sequenced in a study of PD-1 blockade in classical Hodgkin lymphoma. The table came from immunoSEQ multiplex PCR; TCRdb's copy has only in-frame clones and leaves some out. Found here are tens of thousands of clones, 80% to 90% of them singletons; the top ten hold over 14%. The sequencing here drew on peripheral blood mononuclear cells (PBMCs), taken at baseline. The source is a human donor with classical Hodgkin lymphoma. CDR3s leave out the opening cysteine and the closing phenylalanine or tryptophan. Clone size appears in some rows only: once, few, many, or a class for an expanded clone.

V gene	J gene	clone size	CDR3 protein
TRBV7-9	TRBJ2-5	NA	ASSPLPSGGPGETQY
TRBV19	TRBJ1-2	NA	ASMKGEGYT
TRBV14	TRBJ2-1	NA	ASSQFRGSYNEQF
TRBV2	TRBJ1-2	NA	ASRAGTDYGYT
TRBV6-4	TRBJ2-5	NA	ASKWGYQETQY
TRBV6-5	TRBJ1-1	NA	ASSYGPNTEAF
TRBV6-6	TRBJ1-1	NA	ASRAGGTEAF
TRBV19	TRBJ1-4	NA	ASSMLSTGGEKLF
TRBV5-4	TRBJ2-5	NA	ASSLGAGLAIETQY
TRBV18	TRBJ1-5	NA	ASSPSDRVGNQPQH
TRBV14	TRBJ1-2	NA	ASSQDPTGGYGYT
TRBV27	TRBJ2-1	NA	ASSSGQGATSSYNEQF
TRBV2	TRBJ1-4	NA	ASSRALRDEKLF
TRBV25-1	TRBJ1-1	NA	ASSETANTEAF
TRBV6-1	TRBJ2-7	NA	ASSEGGAQY
TRBV7-9	TRBJ2-7	NA	ASSLEAYEQY
TRBV28	TRBJ1-1	NA	ASSAAANTEAF
TRBV19	TRBJ1-1	few	ASSPQESGNTEAF
TRBV19	TRBJ1-4	NA	ASSIPSNEKLF
TRBV19	TRBJ2-3	NA	ASSPTGTTDTQY
TRBV7-6	TRBJ1-6	NA	ASAGQEASPLH
TRBV7-6	TRBJ1-1	NA	ASRPTGSRRNTEAF
TRBV7-9	TRBJ2-7	few	ASSLKSSYEQY
TRBV20-1	TRBJ1-3	NA	SASWGNTIY
TRBV2	TRBJ2-6	NA	AGRRRSGSGANVLT
TRBV10-1	TRBJ2-2	NA	ASRRAGGWTGELF
TRBV5-1	TRBJ2-3	NA	ASSLEGPGSPDTQY
TRBV4-1	TRBJ2-7	NA	ASSQDKETGSFEQY
TRBV7-8	TRBJ2-2	NA	ASSLSSELELF
TRBV5-6	TRBJ2-3	NA	ASSFIHWTGNRTDTQY
TRBV9	TRBJ2-1	NA	ASSDRVVSDEQF
TRBV5-1	TRBJ2-5	NA	ARVRGLETQY
TRBV9	TRBJ2-3	NA	ASSFGLAGSDTQY